The rows below give T cell receptor beta chains drawn from one sample of a study of blood T cell repertoires in COVID-19. Clones were read by immunoSEQ multiplex PCR, and TCRdb kept only the in-frame ones, dropping some. The top ten clones hold about 7.2% of a sample with about 220,000 clones, less than 85% of them seen once. Sequencing was carried out using peripheral blood. The receptors here all came from a woman between 70 and 85 years old with acute or convalescent COVID-19. The CDR3 runs from the conserved cysteine through the conserved F or W. The D gene is left open where the match is weak. Only some rows state a clone size, as once, few, many or a class for expanded clones.

clone_size	v_call	j_call	d_call	cdr3_aa	cdr3_nt
NA	TRBV30	TRBJ2-7	NA	CALRTGSGYEQYF	TGTGCTTTACGGACAGGCAGCGGGTACGAGCAGTACTTC
NA	TRBV6-2/TRBV6-3	TRBJ2-3	NA	CASSLTGQDTQYF	TGTGCCAGCAGTTTAACAGGGCAAGATACGCAGTATTTT
NA	TRBV12-3/TRBV12-4	TRBJ2-1	NA	CASSTQGEQFF	TGTGCCAGCAGTACGCAGGGGGAGCAGTTCTTC
once	TRBV7-3	TRBJ2-3	TRBD2	CASSLRRGGRGTDTQYF	TGTGCCAGCAGCTTAAGGCGGGGGGGCCGAGGCACAGATACGCAGTATTTT
NA	TRBV5-1	TRBJ1-3	NA	CASSLDQGSGNTIYF	TGCGCCAGCAGCTTGGACCAGGGCTCTGGAAACACCATATATTTT
NA	TRBV19	TRBJ1-5	NA	CASSLGREQPQHF	TGTGCCAGTAGTCTTGGGAGGGAGCAGCCCCAGCATTTT
NA	TRBV21-1	TRBJ2-3	NA	CASSPLGLPDTQYF	TGTGCCAGCAGCCCCCTTGGACTACCAGATACGCAGTATTTT
NA	TRBV4-1	TRBJ2-7	TRBD2	CASSQDLAGSSYEQYF	TGCGCCAGCAGCCAAGACCTAGCGGGGAGCTCCTACGAGCAGTACTTC
NA	TRBV10-1	TRBJ2-5	NA	CASSEDTLHGVETQYF	TGCGCCAGCAGTGAGGACACTCTCCACGGGGTCGAGACCCAGTACTTC
NA	TRBV5-1	TRBJ2-5	TRBD2	CASSQKASGGEETQYF	TGCGCCAGCAGCCAAAAGGCTAGCGGGGGTGAAGAGACCCAGTACTTC
NA	TRBV11-3	TRBJ2-3	TRBD2	CASSDRTSGGGADTQYF	TGTGCCAGCAGCGATCGGACTAGCGGGGGAGGGGCAGATACGCAGTATTTT
NA	TRBV12-3/TRBV12-4	TRBJ1-5	NA	CASSLALRQPQHF	TGTGCCAGCAGTTTAGCGCTACGACAGCCCCAGCATTTT
NA	TRBV7-2	TRBJ1-3	NA	CASSLGEPTEAIYF	TGTGCCAGCAGCTTAGGAGAGCCTACTGAGGCCATATATTTT
NA	TRBV27	TRBJ1-1	TRBD1	CASRDSTGGLTEAFF	TGTGCCAGCAGGGACTCGACAGGGGGCTTGACTGAAGCTTTCTTT
few	TRBV7-9	TRBJ1-5	NA	CASSLSGGDQPQHF	TGTGCCAGCAGCTTATCGGGAGGGGATCAGCCCCAGCATTTT
NA	TRBV7-2	TRBJ2-3	NA	CASSLDRTETDTQYF	TGTGCCAGCAGCCTAGACAGGACCGAAACAGATACGCAGTATTTT
few	TRBV3-1/TRBV3-2	TRBJ1-6	TRBD1	CASSQSETGGNSPLHF	TGTGCCAGCAGCCAATCAGAGACAGGGGGGAATTCACCCCTCCACTTT
once	TRBV29-1	TRBJ2-3	NA	CSVNGGDTQYF	TGCAGCGTTAACGGGGGAGATACGCAGTATTTT
NA	TRBV29-1	TRBJ2-3	TRBD2	CSAWGAGGNTDTQYF	TGCAGCGCCTGGGGTGCGGGGGGTAACACAGATACGCAGTATTTT
once	TRBV29-1	TRBJ1-1	TRBD1	CSAMGQGNTEAFF	TGCAGCGCCATGGGACAGGGGAACACTGAAGCTTTCTTT
NA	TRBV13	TRBJ2-6	NA	CASSRTTVDSGANVLTF	TGTGCCAGCAGCAGGACGACAGTAGACTCTGGGGCCAACGTCCTGACTTTC
NA	TRBV6-5	TRBJ2-7	NA	CASILNQVPRHEQYF	TGTGCCAGCATCCTAAATCAAGTCCCCCGTCACGAGCAGTACTTC
NA	TRBV3-1/TRBV3-2	TRBJ1-2	NA	CASSPHPGDDLSYGYTF	TGTGCCAGCAGCCCCCATCCGGGGGATGACCTTAGCTATGGCTACACCTTC
NA	TRBV5-6	TRBJ2-3	TRBD1	CASSDTRDRVTDTQYF	TGTGCCAGCAGCGACACCCGGGACAGGGTAACAGATACGCAGTATTTT
once	TRBV27	TRBJ2-4	NA	CASSPGQIPLAKNIQYF	TGTGCCAGCAGTCCCGGACAAATCCCACTAGCCAAAAACATTCAGTACTTC
NA	TRBV2	TRBJ1-2	TRBD1	CANPGQINYGYTF	TGTGCCAACCCGGGACAGATCAACTATGGCTACACCTTC
NA	TRBV7-2	TRBJ2-5	TRBD2	CASSSRGGINQETQYF	TGTGCCAGCAGCTCCCGGGGAGGGATTAACCAAGAGACCCAGTACTTC
NA	TRBV2	TRBJ2-1	TRBD2	CASKGQRGGPNEQFF	TGTGCCAGTAAGGGACAGCGGGGGGGACCCAATGAGCAGTTCTTC
NA	TRBV12-3/TRBV12-4	TRBJ1-1	NA	CASSDSGRYEAFF	TGTGCCAGCAGTGACAGTGGGCGGTACGAAGCTTTCTTT
NA	TRBV6-5	TRBJ2-5	NA	CASSYRRGGAETQYF	TGTGCCAGCAGTTATAGGAGAGGGGGGGCGGAGACCCAGTACTTC
NA	TRBV6-5	TRBJ2-1	TRBD2	CASSYTGTRSDEQFF	TGTGCCAGCAGTTACACCGGGACTAGATCCGATGAGCAGTTCTTC
NA	TRBV3-1/TRBV3-2	TRBJ2-5	TRBD1	CASSQPRGRVETQYF	TGTGCCAGCAGCCAACCCAGGGGGCGCGTAGAGACCCAGTACTTC
NA	TRBV5-1	TRBJ2-1	TRBD2	CASSLDSAGGRSEQFF	TGCGCCAGCAGCTTGGACAGCGCGGGGGGAAGGAGTGAGCAGTTCTTC
NA	TRBV7-9	TRBJ2-4	NA	CASGGALAKNIQYF	TGTGCCAGCGGCGGTGCCCTAGCCAAAAACATTCAGTACTTC
NA	TRBV6-5	TRBJ1-6	NA	CASRPFPSGVAPLHF	TGTGCCAGCAGACCCTTCCCATCCGGTGTGGCACCCCTCCACTTT
NA	TRBV7-2	TRBJ2-1	TRBD2	CASSLSAGDSYNEQFF	TGTGCCAGCAGCTTGTCGGCGGGGGATTCCTACAATGAGCAGTTCTTC
NA	TRBV6-4	TRBJ2-3	TRBD1	CASSAGTDGRGTQYF	TGTGCCAGCAGCGCCGGGACAGATGGCAGGGGGACGCAGTATTTT
NA	TRBV15	TRBJ2-1	NA	CATSSRTSEQFF	TGTGCCACCAGCAGCAGGACATCTGAGCAGTTCTTC
once	TRBV5-4	TRBJ2-5	TRBD1	CASSSTGSQETQYF	TGTGCCAGCAGCTCGACAGGGTCTCAAGAGACCCAGTACTTC
NA	TRBV7-3	TRBJ2-1	TRBD2	CASSPTSGGGNEQFF	TGTGCCAGCAGCCCGACTAGCGGGGGGGGTAATGAGCAGTTCTTC
many	TRBV5-4	TRBJ1-4	TRBD1	CASSLQGAEEKLFF	TGTGCCAGCAGCCTACAGGGGGCCGAAGAAAAACTGTTTTTT
NA	TRBV14	TRBJ2-5	TRBD2	CASSQDWGGQETQYF	TGTGCCAGCAGCCAAGATTGGGGGGGCCAAGAGACCCAGTACTTC
NA	TRBV18	TRBJ2-3	TRBD2	CASSPTSGGAQGADTQYF	TGTGCCAGCTCACCCACTAGCGGGGGGGCCCAGGGAGCAGATACGCAGTATTTT
NA	TRBV6-5	TRBJ1-2	NA	CASSYGGAMGYTF	TGTGCCAGCAGTTACGGGGGGGCGATGGGCTACACCTTC
NA	TRBV6-2/TRBV6-3	TRBJ2-7	NA	CASSYSLLPSDRDYEQYF	TGTGCCAGCAGTTACTCACTCCTTCCTTCGGACAGAGACTACGAGCAGTACTTC
NA	TRBV2	TRBJ2-1	TRBD2	CASSEAMTSGGKFF	TGTGCCAGCAGTGAAGCAATGACTAGCGGGGGGAAGTTCTTC
NA	TRBV5-5	TRBJ2-3	TRBD2	CASSLGLAGPTDTQYF	TGTGCCAGCAGCTTGGGGCTAGCGGGGCCCACAGATACGCAGTATTTT
NA	TRBV24-1	TRBJ2-3	TRBD1	CATSDPGTADTQYF	TGTGCCACCAGTGACCCAGGGACAGCAGATACGCAGTATTTT
NA	TRBV5-6	TRBJ1-6	NA	CASSASAGRVESPLHF	TGTGCCAGCAGCGCGAGCGCCGGGAGGGTAGAATCACCCCTCCACTTT
NA	TRBV6-5	TRBJ1-1	NA	CASSYSILADTEAFF	TGTGCCAGCAGTTACTCGATCCTGGCTGACACTGAAGCTTTCTTT
NA	TRBV11-2	TRBJ2-7	TRBD1	CASRGTGKNEQYF	TGTGCCAGCAGAGGGACAGGGAAAAACGAGCAGTACTTC
NA	TRBV6-2/TRBV6-3	TRBJ2-5	TRBD1	CASSYGTGLKTQYF	TGTGCCAGCAGTTACGGGACAGGGTTAAAGACCCAGTACTTC